These 2 T cell receptor beta chains were all obtained from the same sample, sequenced in a study of technical replicates of blood from a handful of donors. Measured with immunoSEQ multiplex PCR; TCRdb has only the in-frame clones, and not every one. The sample has 95,000 to 100,000 clones, 96% seen once; the top ten hold 0.21%. Sequencing was performed on T cells isolated from PBMCs. The receptors were gathered from a human donor in good health.

The V and J genes are TRBV30 and TRBJ2-5; TRBD1 aligns across 7 bases. The CDR3 consists of 14 residues. The germline CDR1 and CDR2 sequences are GTSNPN and SVGIG (reference sequence). J gave up 2 bases and V 4 bases, and 7 bases lay outside the gene matches. CDR3 sequence: CAWNRGQTQETQYF. The CDR3 bases are TGTGCCTGGAATAGGGGACAGACTCAAGAGACCCAGTACTTC. Based on the CDR3 plus reference TRBV30 and TRBJ2-5, the full variable domain is SQTIHQWPATLVQPVGSPLSLECTVEGTSNPNLYWYRQAAGRGLQLLFYSVGIGQISSEVPQNLSASRPQDRQFILSSKKLLLSDSGFYLCAWNRGQTQETQYFGPGTRLLVL.

The chain carries TRBV2 and TRBJ1-2; D is uncertain. V dropped 9 bases and J dropped 4 bases, with 12 bases sitting between them. This CDR3 comprises 12 residues. Germline V gene lookup returns CDR1 SNHLY and CDR2 FYNNEI. This chain's CDR3 is CASTSSSYGYTF. The CDR3 bases are TGTGCCAGTACATCGTCTTCCTATGGCTACACCTTC.